The TCR beta chain described here comes from a study of memory CD4+ T cells and cytomegalovirus serostatus. Produced via immunoSEQ multiplex PCR; TCRdb's table is partial and in-frame only. The data hold tens of thousands of clones, with around 80% observed a single time. The sort gate was single viable CD3+CD4+CD8-CD45RO+ cells for memory CD4+ T cells. This sequence was found in an adult in good health and CMV-seronegative. Sequenced sample: memory CD4+ T cells from blood.

The CDR3 loop is CASSEYPRGEAYEQYF. The CDR3 region has the DNA TGTGCCAGCAGTGAATACCCACGGGGAGAAGCCTACGAGCAGTACTTC. The rearrangement links TRBV25-1 to TRBJ2-7; D possibly corresponds to TRBD2 (5 bases). Germline values: CDR1 MGHDK, CDR2 SYGVNS. The CDR3 spans 16 residues. V lost 0 bases and J lost 2, with 14 bases in between.